Presented here are 18 T cell receptor beta chains from one specimen sequenced in a study of STAT5B mutations in CD4+ large granular lymphocyte leukemia. The data were produced by immunoSEQ multiplex PCR, yet TCRdb's version contains in-frame clones alone and is incomplete. The data contain around 21,000 clones, around three quarters of them singletons. Sequencing was performed on CD4+ T cells from blood buffy coats. The receptors stem from a human donor in good health.

V and J are TRBV28 and TRBJ1-3; no clear D. This CDR3 comprises 13 residues. Trimming removed 4 bases at V and 6 bases at J, with 10 bases between. Germline CDR1 and CDR2: MDHEN and SYDVKM. CDR3 DNA sequence: TGTGCCAGCAGTTCCAAAGGCCAAAACACCATATATTTT. Translation gives CASSSKGQNTIYF.

The CDR3 spells CASSSTLTEQFF. The CDR3 DNA follows: TGTGCCAGCAGTTCGACCCTAACTGAGCAGTTCTTC. The J gene is TRBJ2-1, the V gene TRBV27; D ambiguous. This CDR3 has 12 amino acids. V was clipped by 4 bases and J by 9 bases, with 10 bases between them. Germline loops: CDR1 MNHEY, CDR2 SMNVEV (reference sequence).

The V and J genes are TRBV11-1 and TRBJ2-5; possibly TRBD2 for D (5 bases). The CDR3 consists of 15 residues. In germline, CDR1 is SGHAT, CDR2 FQDESV (reference sequence). The V gene lost 6 bases and the J gene lost 2 bases, with 16 bases spanning the gap. CDR3 residues: CASRSGSSFQETQYF. The CDR3 DNA is TGTGCCAGCAGGTCCGGGTCTAGCTTTCAAGAGACCCAGTACTTC. Variable domain in full (rest from reference TRBV11-1 and TRBJ2-5): EAEVAQSPRYKITEKSQAVAFWCDPISGHATLYWYRQILGQGPELLVQFQDESVVDDSQLPKDRFSAERLKGVDSTLKIQPAELGDSAMYLCASRSGSSFQETQYFGPGTRLLVL.

V is TRBV19 and J is TRBJ1-4; D remains unclear. There are 12 residues in the CDR3. Deletions cut 9 bases from V and 5 bases from J, with 10 bases between. The germline CDR1 and CDR2 sequences are LNHDA and SQIVND (reference sequence). In DNA form, the CDR3 reads TGTGCCAGCAAACGCGGCAATGAAAAACTGTTTTTT. It translates to CASKRGNEKLFF.

As DNA, the CDR3 is TGTGCCAGCAGCTTAGGGACTACCTTAAACAATGAGCAGTTCTTC. It specifies CASSLGTTLNNEQFF. V usage is TRBV7-9 and J usage is TRBJ2-1; possible D gene TRBD2, 6 bases. The CDR3 runs 15 residues. Trimming stripped 1 base from V and 5 bases from J, with 12 bases between. Germline assignment: CDR1 SEHNR and CDR2 FQNEAQ (reference sequence).

This chain links TRBV2 with TRBJ2-7, with 10 bases matching TRBD2. The germline gives CDR1 SNHLY, CDR2 FYNNEI. V was pared by 6 bases and J by 6 bases, with 11 bases of the junction left unmatched. This CDR3 contains 15 residues. CDR3 nucleotide sequence: TGTGCCAGCAGCCATGATCTAGCGGGAGTGTTCGAGCAGTACTTC. It codes for CASSHDLAGVFEQYF.

The chain recombines TRBV11-3 with TRBJ2-5; TRBD1 might be the D (6 bases). With 0 bases removed from V and 11 bases from J, the gap between germline ends came to 16 bases. The CDR3 covers 14 residues. Germline lookup yields CDR1 SGHNT and CDR2 YENEEA. CDR3 sequence (DNA): TGTGCCAGCAGCTTAGATCAATTGGCAGGGGAACAGTACTTC. This sequence encodes CASSLDQLAGEQYF.

The chain employs TRBV19 and TRBJ2-2; 7 bases are shared with TRBD1. Trimming removed 3 bases from V and 5 bases from J; junction bases left unmatched: 24. CDR3 size: 21 residues. Germline-derived CDR1 and CDR2 are LNHDA and SQIVND (reference sequence). CDR3 coding DNA: TGTGCCAGTAGTATGCGCCCCCTGACAGGGATGCCACGAGTGGGGACCGGGGAGCTGTTTTTT. Its translation: CASSMRPLTGMPRVGTGELFF.

Only one count was recorded for this clone. The chain couples TRBV5-1 to TRBJ1-4, with 9 bases matching TRBD1. Germline trimming cut 2 bases from V and 6 bases from J; bases unmatched to any gene: 5. Germline V CDR1 and CDR2: SGHRS, YFSETQ. The CDR3 is 15 amino acids. Here the CDR3 reads CASSLSGTGYEKLFF. The CDR3 DNA reads as TGCGCCAGCAGCTTATCCGGGACAGGGTATGAAAAACTGTTTTTT.

This clone has a handful of counts. The rearrangement uses TRBV19 and TRBJ1-2; 7 nucleotides match TRBD1. Trimming removed 7 bases from V and 9 bases from J; junction bases left unmatched: 11. Germline CDR1 LNHDA, CDR2 SQIVND (reference sequence). This CDR3 is 13 amino acids long. This CDR3 is CASTDRQGLRYTF. CDR3 bases: TGTGCCAGTACCGACAGACAGGGACTACGCTACACCTTC. Based on the CDR3 plus reference TRBV19 and TRBJ1-2, the full variable domain is DGGITQSPKYLFRKEGQNVTLSCEQNLNHDAMYWYRQDPGQGLRLIYYSQIVNDFQKGDIAEGYSVSREKKESFPLTVTSAQKNPTAFYLCASTDRQGLRYTFGSGTRLTVV.

This clone occurred once. The V gene is TRBV7-7, the J gene TRBJ2-1; D is possibly TRBD2 (7 bases). The germline V gene has CDR1 SSHAT and CDR2 FNYEAQ (reference sequence). This CDR3 has 12 amino acids. CDR3 in amino acids: CASGSGTSEQFF. CDR3 bases: TGTGCTAGCGGGTCAGGGACATCCGAGCAGTTCTTC. Supplemented by reference TRBV7-7 and TRBJ2-1, the full variable domain reads GAGVSQSPRYKVTKRGQDVTLRCDPISSHATLYWYQQALGQGPEFLTYFNYEAQPDKSGLPSDRFSAERPEGSISTLTIQRTEQRDSAMYRCASGSGTSEQFFGPGTRLTVL.

This sequence joins TRBV18 and TRBJ2-3; possible D gene TRBD2, 5 bases. Per germline, CDR1 KGHSH and CDR2 LQKENI. Trimming cost V 1 base and J 2 bases, with 13 bases left between them. The CDR3 sequence is 16 residues long. The CDR3 DNA reads TGTGCCAGCTCACCACGCGCGTCTAGCACCACAGATACGCAGTATTTT. As protein: CASSPRASSTTDTQYF.

This clone has only a few counts. The chain employs TRBV6-6 and TRBJ2-3; weak D call: TRBD2 (6 bases). CDR3 length: 14 residues. The V end lost 7 bases, the J end lost 4 bases, and 15 bases lay between the germline ends. Germline CDR1 is MNHNY and CDR2 is SVGAGI (reference sequence). The CDR3 nucleotides are TGTGCCAGCAAGCGGGCGGAAGACTCAGATACGCAGTATTTT. Translating it yields CASKRAEDSDTQYF.

The genes are TRBV5-6 and TRBJ2-6; D is unclear. The CDR3 is made up of 17 amino acids. Trimming pared 2 bases from V and 2 bases from J, leaving 14 bases between. Germline CDR1 reads SGHDT; CDR2 reads YYEEEE. The CDR3 is CASSFLNQGTGANVLTF. DNA for the CDR3: TGTGCCAGCAGCTTCCTAAACCAAGGAACTGGGGCCAACGTCCTGACTTTC. Based on the CDR3 plus reference TRBV5-6 and TRBJ2-6, the full variable domain is DAGVTQSPTHLIKTRGQQVTLRCSPKSGHDTVSWYQQALGQGPQFIFQYYEEEERQRGNFPDRFSGHQFPNYSSELNVNALLLGDSALYLCASSFLNQGTGANVLTFGAGSRLTVL.

The genes are TRBV6-5 and TRBJ2-5, with 7 bases fitting TRBD1. V lost 11 bases and J lost 5; bases outside the gene matches: 11. This CDR3 is 13 amino acids long. Germline CDR1 reads MNHEY; CDR2 reads SVGAGI. CDR3 nucleotide sequence: TGTGCCTCGAAAAGGGGGCAGGGGGAGACCCAGTACTTC. Its protein is CASKRGQGETQYF.

The chain combines TRBV28 with TRBJ2-4; no clear D. Germline values: CDR1 MDHEN, CDR2 SYDVKM. The length of the CDR3 is 13 residues. Trimming took off 6 bases at V and 9 bases at J, with 15 bases between the two ends. The CDR3 sequence is CASRPSGLGIQYF. The CDR3 region has the DNA TGTGCCAGCAGGCCCTCCGGTTTGGGCATTCAGTACTTC.

The rearrangement links TRBV19 to TRBJ2-3; TRBD1 matches 9 bases. V trimming: 7 bases; J trimming: 7 bases; junction bases outside the gene matches: 9. CDR1 LNHDA and CDR2 SQIVND come from the germline V gene (reference sequence). The CDR3 runs 14 residues. In DNA, the CDR3 is TGTGCCAGTATGAAGGACAGGGGTGGGAATACGCAGTATTTT. This encodes CASMKDRGGNTQYF.

J is TRBJ2-2 and V is TRBV5-1; weak D call: TRBD1 (6 bases). The length of the CDR3 is 15 residues. The germline V and J ends were trimmed by 5 bases and 5 bases, with 16 bases remaining between them. Germline V CDR1 and CDR2: SGHRS, YFSETQ. The CDR3 DNA reads TGCGCCAGCAGTTTAAGCCACAGGGAAACCGGGGAGCTGTTTTTT. It is translated as CASSLSHRETGELFF.